What follows is one T cell receptor beta chain and its context. Antigen unknown. The entry originates in a study of vaccination effects on CD4 cells after COVID-19. Study summary: Sequencing was preceded by expansion of antigen-specific CD4+ T cells with viral peptide pools in the ViraFEST assay.

TCRdb's table, derived via immunoSEQ multiplex PCR, lists solely in-frame clones and lacks some. The sample records 30,000 or so clones, roughly 81% being singletons. At the end of around eleven days of culture, CD4+ T cells were isolated. Each person got two doses of an mRNA SARS-CoV-2 vaccine, BNT162b2 or mRNA-1273. The source material was CD4+ T cells from PBMCs cultured without peptide, sampled after COVID-19 vaccination. The origin of this receptor is a human donor who received a COVID-19 vaccine.

The CDR3 DNA reads as TGTGCCAGCAGACAACCGGGACTAGCGGCCAATGAGCAGTTCTTC. The encoded protein is CASRQPGLAANEQFF. The rearrangement uses TRBV28 and TRBJ2-1; 11 nucleotides agree with TRBD2. The germline gives CDR1 MDHEN, CDR2 SYDVKM. The CDR3 has 15 amino acids. V lost 6 bases and J lost 6; bases outside the gene matches: 7.